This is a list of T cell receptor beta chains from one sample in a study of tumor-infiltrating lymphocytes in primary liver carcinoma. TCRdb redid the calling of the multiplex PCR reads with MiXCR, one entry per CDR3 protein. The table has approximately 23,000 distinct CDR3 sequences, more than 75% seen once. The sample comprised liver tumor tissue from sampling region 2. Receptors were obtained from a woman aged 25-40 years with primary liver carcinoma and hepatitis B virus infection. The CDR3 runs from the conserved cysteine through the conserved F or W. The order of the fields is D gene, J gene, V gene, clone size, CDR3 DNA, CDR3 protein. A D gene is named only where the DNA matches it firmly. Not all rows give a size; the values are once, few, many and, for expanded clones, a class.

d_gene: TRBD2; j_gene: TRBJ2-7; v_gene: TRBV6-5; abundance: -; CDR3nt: TGTGCCAGCAGCTTCGCCGGGACTAGCGGGAGCTCCTTTGAACAGTACTTC; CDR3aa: CASSFAGTSGSSFEQYF
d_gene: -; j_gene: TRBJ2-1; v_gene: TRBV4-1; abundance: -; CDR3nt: TGCGCCAGCAGCCAAGAATGGATCCCCCAGAGTTCCTACGATGAGCAGTTCTTC; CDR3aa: CASSQEWIPQSSYDEQFF
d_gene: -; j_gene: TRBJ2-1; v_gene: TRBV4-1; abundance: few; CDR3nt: TGCGCCATCAGCAAACCCTCTAGGGATGAGCAGTTCTTT; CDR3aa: CAISKPSRDEQFF
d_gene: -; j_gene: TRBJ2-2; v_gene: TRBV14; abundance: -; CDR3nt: TGTGCCAGCAGGTCAGGACAGAACACCGGGGAGCTGTTTTTT; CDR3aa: CASRSGQNTGELFF
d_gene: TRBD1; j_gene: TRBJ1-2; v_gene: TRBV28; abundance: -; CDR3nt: TGTGCAAGCATTCAAGGACAGGGGACTAACTATGGCTACACCTTC; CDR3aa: CASIQGQGTNYGYTF
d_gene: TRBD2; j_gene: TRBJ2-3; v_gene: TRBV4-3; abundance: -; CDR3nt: TGCGCCAGCGGCCAAGAGCCGGTAACTAGCGGAAGGACGGGGGTCACAGATACACAGTATTTT; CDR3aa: CASGQEPVTSGRTGVTDTQYF
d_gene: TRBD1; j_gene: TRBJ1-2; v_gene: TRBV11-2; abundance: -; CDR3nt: TGTACCAGCACTCAGGGGGGTGGTGGAGGCTACGCCTTC; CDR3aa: CTSTQGGGGGYAF
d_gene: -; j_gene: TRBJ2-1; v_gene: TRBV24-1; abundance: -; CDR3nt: TGTGCCACCAGTGATTCCAGGTCAGATCGTTGGGAGCAGTTCTTC; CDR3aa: CATSDSRSDRWEQFF
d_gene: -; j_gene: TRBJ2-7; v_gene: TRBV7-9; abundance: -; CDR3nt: TGTGCCAGCAGCTTAGGGAGCCCCACCTACGAGCAGTACTTC; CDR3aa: CASSLGSPTYEQYF
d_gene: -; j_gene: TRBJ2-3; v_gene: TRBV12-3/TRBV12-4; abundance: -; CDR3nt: TGTGCCAGTAGTTATGGGTACACAGATACGCAGTATTTT; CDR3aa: CASSYGYTDTQYF
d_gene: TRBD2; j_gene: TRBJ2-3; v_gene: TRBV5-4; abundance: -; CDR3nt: TGTGCCAGCAGTAACCCGGCGGCTAGCGGGAGTCGGACTGACACGCATTATTTT; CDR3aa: CASSNPAASGSRTDTHYF
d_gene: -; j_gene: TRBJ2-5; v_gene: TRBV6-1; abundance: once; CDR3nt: TGCGCCAGCAGATGGATAGGAGCTACACAAGAGACCCAATACTTC; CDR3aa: CASRWIGATQETQYF
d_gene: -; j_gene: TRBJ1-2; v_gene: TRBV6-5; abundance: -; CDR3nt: TGTGCCAGCAGTTATAACGAACAGAGTAGCGGCTACACCTTC; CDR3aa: CASSYNEQSSGYTF
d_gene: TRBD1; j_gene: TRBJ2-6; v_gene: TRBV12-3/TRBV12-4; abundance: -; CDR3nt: TGTGCCAGCAGCTTAGAGGGGAGGACAGGGGTCCACTCTGGGGCCAACGTCCTGACTTTC; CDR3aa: CASSLEGRTGVHSGANVLTF
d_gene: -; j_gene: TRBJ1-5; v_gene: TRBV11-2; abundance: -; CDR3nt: TGTGCCAGCAACCCTGGGACAAGCGCTCATCAGTCCCAGCATTTT; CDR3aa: CASNPGTSAHQSQHF
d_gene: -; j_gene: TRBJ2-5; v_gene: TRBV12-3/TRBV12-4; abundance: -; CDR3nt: TGTGCCAGCAGCATCTATCCCGGGAGCGAAGTGACCCAGTATTTC; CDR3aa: CASSIYPGSEVTQYF
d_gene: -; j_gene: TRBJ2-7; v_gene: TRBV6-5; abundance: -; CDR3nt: TGTGCCAGCAGTTTCAAAGACAGCATCTCCTACGAGCAGTACTTC; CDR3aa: CASSFKDSISYEQYF
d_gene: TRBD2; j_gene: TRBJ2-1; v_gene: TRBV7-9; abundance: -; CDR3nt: TGTGCCAGCGGCTTAGATCTAGCGGGAGGGATACAGTTCTTC; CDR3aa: CASGLDLAGGIQFF
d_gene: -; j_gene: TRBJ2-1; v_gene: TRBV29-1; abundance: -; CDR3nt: TGCAGCGTCGTGGGGTGCGAGGGCGGAACGTCCTTC; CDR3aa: CSVVGCEGGTSF
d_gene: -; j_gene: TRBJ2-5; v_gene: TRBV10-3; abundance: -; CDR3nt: TGTGCCATCAATGAGTCGGCTACCAGACAAGAGACTCAGTATTTC; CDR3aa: CAINESATRQETQYF
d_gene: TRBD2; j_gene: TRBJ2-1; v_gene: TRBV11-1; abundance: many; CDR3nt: TGTGCCAGCAGCTTTAGCGGGGGATCCTACAATGAGCAGTTCTTC; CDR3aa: CASSFSGGSYNEQFF
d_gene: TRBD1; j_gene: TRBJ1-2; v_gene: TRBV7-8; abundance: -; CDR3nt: TGTGTCAGCAGTTCCGGGACAGGGGTCCATGGCTACACCTTC; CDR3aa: CVSSSGTGVHGYTF
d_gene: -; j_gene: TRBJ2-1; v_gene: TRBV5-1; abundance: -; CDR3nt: TGCGCCAGCAGAGGCATGGGGGATGAGCAGTTTTTC; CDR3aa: CASRGMGDEQFF
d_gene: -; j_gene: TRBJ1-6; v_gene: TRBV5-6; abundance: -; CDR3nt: -; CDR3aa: CASSLVAQGSPLQF
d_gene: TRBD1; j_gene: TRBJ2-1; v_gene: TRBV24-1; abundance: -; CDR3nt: TGTGCCATCAGTGATGCCGGGACAGACCGTTGGGAGCAGTTCTTT; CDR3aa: CAISDAGTDRWEQFF
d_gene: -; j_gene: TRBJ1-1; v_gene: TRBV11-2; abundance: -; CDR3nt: TGTGCCAGTATCTTAAAAAGATGGAGGTTAAATGAAGCTTTCTTT; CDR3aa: CASILKRWRLNEAFF
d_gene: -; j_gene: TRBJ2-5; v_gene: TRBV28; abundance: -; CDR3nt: TGTGCCAGCTCCCCCGAGTGTTGGCAAGAGACCCAGTACTTC; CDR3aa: CASSPECWQETQYF
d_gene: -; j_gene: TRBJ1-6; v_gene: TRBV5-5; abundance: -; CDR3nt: TGTGTCAGCAGTTTGGACATCAGTAATTCACCCCTCCACTTT; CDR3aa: CVSSLDISNSPLHF
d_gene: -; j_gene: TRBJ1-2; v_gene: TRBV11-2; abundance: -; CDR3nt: TGTGTCAGCAGCATAGATGGGATGGCAGTGAGAGGCTACACCTTC; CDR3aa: CVSSIDGMAVRGYTF
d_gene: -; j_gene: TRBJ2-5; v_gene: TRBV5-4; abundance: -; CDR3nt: TGTGCCAGCGGCTTAGTTGGGCCACAAGAGACCCAGTACTTC; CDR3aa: CASGLVGPQETQYF
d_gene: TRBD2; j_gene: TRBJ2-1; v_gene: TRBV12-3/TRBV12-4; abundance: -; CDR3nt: TGTGCTAGCAGCCTGTCCGGAACTAGCGGACTTGAGCAGCTCTTC; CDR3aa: CASSLSGTSGLEQLF
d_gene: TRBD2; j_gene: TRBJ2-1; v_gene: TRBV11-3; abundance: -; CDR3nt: TGTATCAGCAGCTTCCTAGCGGATATATCCTACAATGAGCAGTTCTTT; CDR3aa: CISSFLADISYNEQFF
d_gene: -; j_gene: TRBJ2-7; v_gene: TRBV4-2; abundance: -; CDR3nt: TGTGTCAGCAGCCAACTTAGTGACAACGAGCAGTACTTC; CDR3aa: CVSSQLSDNEQYF
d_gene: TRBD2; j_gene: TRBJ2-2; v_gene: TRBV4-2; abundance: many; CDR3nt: TGTGCCAGCAGCCAACCCTCAGGATTAGCGGGAGTAACCGGGGAGCTGTTTTTT; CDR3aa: CASSQPSGLAGVTGELFF
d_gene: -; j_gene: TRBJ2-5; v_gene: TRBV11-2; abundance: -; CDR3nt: TGTGCCAGCAGCTTTTTGACGACGGCCATTGAGACCCAGTACTTC; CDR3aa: CASSFLTTAIETQYF
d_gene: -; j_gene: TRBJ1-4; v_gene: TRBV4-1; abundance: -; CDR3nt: TGCGCCTGCAGCTCACCTACGGACCGGGGGGAAAAACTGTTTTTT; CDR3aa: CACSSPTDRGEKLFF
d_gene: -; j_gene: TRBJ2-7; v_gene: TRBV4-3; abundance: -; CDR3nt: TGCGGCAGCTGCCAAGATTTTCCAGGGCCCTACGAGCAGTACTTC; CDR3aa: CGSCQDFPGPYEQYF
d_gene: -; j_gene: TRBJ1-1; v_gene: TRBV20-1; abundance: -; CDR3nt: TGCAGTGTTACCTACCGTGGTCTCCCGACCCAAGCTTTCTTT; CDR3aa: CSVTYRGLPTQAFF
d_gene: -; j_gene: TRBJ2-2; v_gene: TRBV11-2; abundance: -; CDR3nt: TGTGCCAGCAGCTTAGATAGGACTGGAGAGCTGTTTTTT; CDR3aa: CASSLDRTGELFF
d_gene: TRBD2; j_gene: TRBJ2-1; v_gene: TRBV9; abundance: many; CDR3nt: TGTGCCAGCAGCGCCCGACTAGCGGGAGGGAGAAATGAGCAGTCCTTC; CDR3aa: CASSARLAGGRNEQSF